The 16 T cell receptor beta chains reported below all come from one sample, sequenced in a study of T cell responses to AZD1222 COVID-19 vaccine. Sequenced by immunoSEQ multiplex PCR; TCRdb stores in-frame clones only, minus some. The table has around 130,000 clones, just over 85% seen once. The sequencing used peripheral blood, collected on day 0 of AZD1222 vaccination. The receptors derive from an adult in good health.

The J gene is TRBJ2-1, the V gene TRBV5-1; the D gene is possibly TRBD1 (6 bases). Germline-derived CDR1 and CDR2 are SGHRS and YFSETQ. V was trimmed by 4 bases and J by 0 bases, leaving 11 bases between them. This CDR3 region has 15 residues. CDR3 nucleotides: TGCGCCAGCAGCCCTCCGGACAGCTCCTACAATGAGCAGTTCTTC. It yields the protein CASSPPDSSYNEQFF. The entire variable domain, with the rest obtained from reference TRBV5-1 and TRBJ2-1, is as follows: KAGVTQTPRYLIKTRGQQVTLSCSPISGHRSVSWYQQTPGQGLQFLFEYFSETQRNKGNFPGRFSGRQFSNSRSEMNVSTLELGDSALYLCASSPPDSSYNEQFFGPGTRLTVL.

The rearrangement uses TRBV10-3 and TRBJ2-1; D is perhaps TRBD1 (6 bases). V was clipped by 0 bases and J by 9 bases, with 24 bases between them. The CDR3 contains 18 residues. Looked up from germline, CDR1 is ENHRY and CDR2 is SYGVKD. CDR3 DNA sequence: TGTGCCATCAGTGAGTCGTCTATTCGGACAGCCGGGTCCGGTGAGCAGTTCTTC. Protein product: CAISESSIRTAGSGEQFF.

In nucleotides, the CDR3 is TGTGCCAGCAGTGACGACGGACACTTACCCTACGAGCAGTACTTC. Protein: CASSDDGHLPYEQYF. The chain joins TRBV25-1 to TRBJ2-7; tentative D call: TRBD1 (5 bases). This CDR3 contains 15 residues. Trimming removed 3 bases at V and 2 bases at J, with 14 bases between. Germline V gene data show CDR1 as MGHDK and CDR2 as SYGVNS.

The sample holds many counts of this clone. CDR3 residues: CAISSGMAGTGAAYEQYF. The CDR3 bases are TGTGCCATCAGTTCAGGGATGGCCGGGACGGGGGCGGCCTACGAGCAGTACTTC. The genes are TRBV10-3 and TRBJ2-7, with D perhaps assigned TRBD1 or TRBD2 (6 bases each). Germline-derived CDR1 and CDR2 are ENHRY and SYGVKD. Trimming took off 5 bases at V and 2 bases at J, with 25 bases between the two ends. The CDR3 is 18 residues long.

This chain joins TRBV12-3 or TRBV12-4 and TRBJ1-1; 8 nucleotides align to TRBD1. This CDR3 contains 12 residues. Trimming cost V 6 bases and J 9 bases; bases outside gene matches: 6. The CDR3 sequence: CASSLRTGKAFF. CDR3 nucleotide sequence: TGTGCCAGCAGCCTTCGGACAGGGAAAGCTTTCTTT.

This chain links TRBV21-1 with TRBJ2-7; TRBD2 is the table's D call and was not checked against the DNA. TRBV21-1 is listed as a pseudogene. The CDR3 loop spans 14 amino acids. The CDR3 is CANKPVWSSYEQYF. In DNA, the CDR3 is TGTGCCAACAAACCGGTATGGAGCTCCTACGAGCAGTACTTC.

V and J are TRBV10-3 and TRBJ1-1; 8 bases match TRBD1. This CDR3 is 14 amino acids long. Trimming removed 10 bases from V and 0 bases from J; junction bases left unmatched: 7. The germline V gene has CDR1 ENHRY and CDR2 SYGVKD. The CDR3 bases are TGTGCCACGTGGGACAGGACCATGAACACTGAAGCTTTCTTT. It yields the protein CATWDRTMNTEAFF.

The CDR3 DNA sequence: TGTGCCATCAGCGTCACCACAAGCCCCCCCGAGACCCAGTACTTC. Translated: CAISVTTSPPETQYF. The chain carries TRBV10-3 and TRBJ2-5; no firm D call. This CDR3 comprises 15 residues. Deletions cut 6 bases from V and 5 bases from J, with 19 bases between. CDR1 and CDR2 from the germline V gene are ENHRY and SYGVKD.

V usage is TRBV4-2 and J usage is TRBJ1-3; no clear D. The germline CDR1 and CDR2 sequences are LGHNA and YNFKEQ. The CDR3 contains 15 residues. V was shortened by 3 bases and J by 5 bases, with 14 bases between the two germline ends. CDR3 nucleotides: TGTGCCAGCAGCCACCCGACTGAGAGGAGAAACACCATATATTTT. Translating it yields CASSHPTERRNTIYF.

This chain connects TRBV30 to TRBJ1-6, with TRBD1 identical over 10 bases. Germline assignment: CDR1 GTSNPN and CDR2 SVGIG (reference sequence). The V and J ends lost 3 bases and 8 bases, in that order; junction bases with no gene match: 4. The CDR3 runs to 14 residues. As DNA, the CDR3 is TGTGCCTGGAGGTGGGACAGGGGTGATTCACCCCTCCACTTT. Encoded protein: CAWRWDRGDSPLHF. Variable domain in full (rest from reference TRBV30 and TRBJ1-6): SQTIHQWPATLVQPVGSPLSLECTVEGTSNPNLYWYRQAAGRGLQLLFYSVGIGQISSEVPQNLSASRPQDRQFILSSKKLLLSDSGFYLCAWRWDRGDSPLHFGNGTRLTVT.

V is TRBV29-1 and J is TRBJ2-7; the match to TRBD1 covers 8 bases. Germline CDR1 is SQVTM and CDR2 is ANQGSEA. The CDR3 totals 13 residues. Trimming took 5 bases from V and 6 from J; bases not matched to a gene: 9. CDR3 DNA: TGCAGCGTTTCCTCCCAGGGGGCGGGCGAGCAGTACTTC. It translates to CSVSSQGAGEQYF.

The chain couples TRBV5-1 to TRBJ2-1; 10 nucleotides align to TRBD2. Germline V gene sequence: CDR1 SGHRS, CDR2 YFSETQ. The CDR3 spans 17 residues. After removal of 3 bases from V and 0 bases from J, the junction contained 6 bases not matched to a gene. The CDR3 protein is CASSYLAGEASYNEQFF. CDR3 DNA: TGCGCCAGCAGCTACCTAGCGGGAGAAGCCTCCTACAATGAGCAGTTCTTC.

The rearrangement uses TRBV9 and TRBJ2-5, with D unresolved. The CDR3 sequence is 15 residues long. Germline loops: CDR1 SGDLS, CDR2 YYNGEE. V was shortened by 3 bases and J by 5 bases, with 17 bases between the two germline ends. CDR3 residues: CASSAYGEMGETQYF. The DNA for the CDR3 is TGTGCCAGCAGCGCCTACGGTGAGATGGGTGAGACCCAGTACTTC. Variable domain in full (rest from reference TRBV9 and TRBJ2-5): DSGVTQTPKHLITATGQRVTLRCSPRSGDLSVYWYQQSLDQGLQFLIQYYNGEERAKGNILERFSAQQFPDLHSELNLSSLELGDSALYFCASSAYGEMGETQYFGPGTRLLVL.

The V call is TRBV9, the J call TRBJ2-2; D possibly corresponds to TRBD1 (5 bases). CDR1 SGDLS and CDR2 YYNGEE come from the germline V gene. Trimming took off 4 bases at V and 1 base at J, with 11 bases between the two ends. This CDR3 has 15 amino acids. The CDR3 DNA follows: TGTGCCAGCAGCCCCAGGGCAGGGAACACCGGGGAGCTGTTTTTT. It codes for CASSPRAGNTGELFF.

This chain uses TRBV27 with TRBJ2-1; a weak D match, TRBD2 (5 bases). This CDR3 comprises 13 residues. The V end was cut by 9 bases, the J end by 0 bases, with 9 bases between. CDR1 and CDR2 (germline): MNHEY, SMNVEV (reference sequence). The CDR3 coding sequence is TGTGCCAGTTCGAGGGCCTCCTACAATGAGCAGTTCTTC. Translation: CASSRASYNEQFF.

V gene TRBV19 combines with J gene TRBJ1-1; D unclear. From germline, CDR1 is LNHDA and CDR2 SQIVND (reference sequence). CDR3 size: 17 residues. Trimming pared 5 bases from V and 0 bases from J, leaving 19 bases between. CDR3 sequence: CASSCCRHLKLNTEAFF. The CDR3 nucleotides are TGTGCCAGTAGTTGTTGTCGACACCTGAAGTTGAACACTGAAGCTTTCTTT.